A single sample is the source of the 18 T cell receptor beta chains below, sequenced in a study of T cell repertoires in cytomegalovirus infection. TCRdb independently ran MiXCR on the reads; one entry per CDR3 protein. There are approximately 170,000 distinct CDR3 sequences in the sample; 17% occur only once, and 18% lies in the top ten. The sequenced material came from CD8+ T cells from PBMCs. The receptors derive from a human donor in good health (CMV status not recorded). Some clones in this sample may be carry-over from other donors' samples.

This clonotype was seen a few times. This chain joins TRBV6-4 and TRBJ2-1, with 7 nucleotides matching TRBD1. Germline V lookup: CDR1 MRHNA, CDR2 SNTAGT. There are 14 residues in the CDR3. V shed 2 bases and J 9 bases; nucleotides not matched to a gene: 7. The CDR3 sequence is CASSDPNRDSEQFF. The CDR3 DNA reads as TGTGCCAGCAGTGACCCAAATCGGGACAGTGAGCAGTTCTTC.

This clonotype occurred a few times. The chain uses TRBV5-1 and TRBJ2-2; 9 nucleotides match TRBD2. CDR1 SGHRS and CDR2 YFSETQ come from the germline V gene. This CDR3 has 16 residues. The V segment lost 4 bases and the J segment 5 bases; nucleotides outside the gene matches: 9. The CDR3 loop is CASSLTTSGETGELFF. The CDR3, as DNA: TGCGCCAGCAGCCTTACGACTAGCGGTGAGACCGGGGAGCTGTTTTTT.

The chain joins TRBV13 to TRBJ2-2; TRBD2 might be the D (6 bases). CDR1 PRHDT and CDR2 FYEKMQ come from the germline V gene (reference sequence). The V end lost 1 base, the J end lost 5 bases, and 14 bases lay between the germline ends. The CDR3 totals 16 residues. CDR3 amino acids: CASSLVWRGGTGELFF. The CDR3 nucleotides are TGTGCCAGCAGCTTAGTATGGCGGGGCGGAACCGGGGAGCTGTTTTTT.

In its sample, this clonotype ranks as medium-sized. This chain uses TRBV7-2 with TRBJ1-1; D unclear. The CDR3 totals 15 residues. The germline V and J ends were trimmed by 7 bases and 1 base, with 16 bases remaining between them. In germline, CDR1 is SGHTA, CDR2 FQGNSA. CDR3 nucleotide sequence: TGTGCCAGCACTCGCTCCCGGAGTTCGAACACTGAAGCTTTCTTT. It codes for CASTRSRSSNTEAFF.

At least ten counts were recorded for this clonotype. The rearrangement uses TRBV20-1 and TRBJ2-1, with 8 bases identical to TRBD2. This CDR3 has 15 residues. V shed 3 bases, J shed 4 bases, and the junction held 8 bases outside the gene matches. Germline lookup yields CDR1 DFQATT and CDR2 SNEGSKA (reference sequence). CDR3 coding DNA: TGCAGTGCTAGTTCAGCGGGAGTGGGTTACAATGAGCAGTTCTTC. Protein sequence: CSASSAGVGYNEQFF.

This rearrangement joins TRBV5-1 to TRBJ2-3; maybe TRBD2 (6 bases). CDR1 is SGHRS, CDR2 YFSETQ, per germline. The CDR3 is 14 residues long. With 4 bases removed from V and 3 bases from J, the gap between germline ends came to 12 bases. CDR3 nucleotide sequence: TGCGCCAGCAGCGGTGACGGAGGGACAGATACGCAGTATTTT. It translates to CASSGDGGTDTQYF.

For this clonotype: A single base separates this from a much larger clone, so it may be a read error. The V and J genes are TRBV7-6 and TRBJ2-7; D could derive from TRBD1 or TRBD2 (5 bases each). CDR1 and CDR2 from the germline V gene are SGHVS and FNYEAQ. The CDR3 consists of 13 residues. CDR3 in DNA: TGTGCCAGCAGCTTAACGGGACCTCAAGGGCAGTGCTTC. It codes for CASSLTGPQGQCF.

The rearrangement joins TRBV15 to TRBJ2-6; D gene uncertain. There are 16 residues in the CDR3. Trimming cost V 0 bases and J 0 bases, with 6 bases left between them. Germline CDR1 and CDR2: LNHNV and YYDKDF (reference sequence). DNA for the CDR3: TGTGCCACCAGCAGAGATGGGAACTCTGGGGCCAACGTCCTGACTTTC. Translation: CATSRDGNSGANVLTF. The variable domain in full, completed from reference TRBV15 and TRBJ2-6, reads DAMVIQNPRYQVTQFGKPVTLSCSQTLNHNVMYWYQQKSSQAPKLLFHYYDKDFNNEADTPDNFQSRRPNTSFCFLDIRSPGLGDTAMYLCATSRDGNSGANVLTFGAGSRLTVL.

This clonotype was observed at least ten times. The chain has TRBV2 and TRBJ2-5, with D possibly TRBD2 on 6 matching bases. Trimming pared 7 bases from V and 1 base from J, leaving 13 bases between. Germline V gene lookup returns CDR1 SNHLY and CDR2 FYNNEI. CDR3 size: 14 residues. The CDR3: CASTGVDSQETQYF. CDR3 in DNA: TGTGCCAGCACGGGAGTGGATTCCCAAGAGACCCAGTACTTC.

The V and J genes are TRBV7-9 and TRBJ1-4, with 7 nucleotides matching TRBD1. Trimming at V came to 5 bases and at J to 5 bases, leaving 8 bases not matched to a gene. The CDR3 has 15 residues. CDR1 and CDR2 (germline): SEHNR, FQNEAQ (reference sequence). The CDR3 loop is CASSRAEGANEKLFF. The CDR3 coding sequence is TGTGCCAGCAGCCGCGCCGAGGGGGCGAATGAAAAACTGTTTTTT.

The chain couples TRBV27 to TRBJ2-1; D may be TRBD1 or TRBD2 (5 bases each). Trimming took 6 bases from V and 5 from J, leaving 17 bases between them. The germline V gene encodes CDR1 MNHEY and CDR2 SMNVEV (reference sequence). CDR3 length: 15 amino acids. The CDR3 sequence: CASRRDGLPHNEQFF. DNA for the CDR3: TGTGCCAGCAGACGGGACGGACTCCCACACAATGAGCAGTTCTTC.

On this clonotype itself: A much larger clone differs by one base, so this may be a read error. The rearrangement links TRBV7-2 to TRBJ2-7; TRBD2 agrees at 9 bases. Germline values: CDR1 SGHTA, CDR2 FQGNSA. The CDR3 covers 15 residues. For the CDR3, the DNA is TGTGTCAGCAGCCAGAGGGCGGGAGGGACGTACGAGCAGTACTTC. Amino acids: CVSSQRAGGTYEQYF.

The rearrangement uses TRBV6-2 or TRBV6-3 and TRBJ1-5; TRBD1 aligns across 9 bases. The CDR3 is made up of 18 amino acids. The germline V gene encodes CDR1 MNHEY and CDR2 SVGEGT. Germline trimming cut 0 bases from V and 6 bases from J; bases unmatched to any gene: 12. CDR3 in amino acids: CASSYSHLDRGIGQPQHF. Here the CDR3 DNA reads TGTGCCAGCAGTTACTCTCATCTGGACAGGGGAATTGGTCAGCCCCAGCATTTT.

The V gene is TRBV5-1, the J gene TRBJ2-5; 7 nucleotides line up with TRBD1. Germline V gives CDR1 SGHRS, CDR2 YFSETQ. There are 14 residues in the CDR3. With V trimmed by 5 bases and J by 4 bases, 8 bases remained unmatched. In DNA, the CDR3 is TGCGCCAGCAGGGAAAGTAGGGGGCGAGAGACCCAGTACTTC. Translated: CASRESRGRETQYF.

In this sample, this clonotype turned up a few times. V gene TRBV18 combines with J gene TRBJ2-6; 8 bases fit TRBD2. The germline V gene encodes CDR1 KGHSH and CDR2 LQKENI. J gave up 3 bases and V 3 bases, and 7 bases lay outside the gene matches. The CDR3 spans 17 residues. The DNA of the CDR3 is TGTGCCAGCTCACCCTTCGGGGGGGGCGATGGGGCCAACGTCCTGACTTTC. Residues: CASSPFGGGDGANVLTF.

The J gene is TRBJ2-3, the V gene TRBV27; D is unclear. CDR1 and CDR2 from the germline V gene are MNHEY and SMNVEV (reference sequence). The V end lost 5 bases, the J end lost 0 bases, and 12 bases lay between the germline ends. This CDR3 region has 15 residues. The CDR3 protein is CASSPRASSTDTQYF. CDR3 DNA sequence: TGTGCCAGCAGTCCCCGGGCCTCTAGCACAGATACGCAGTATTTT.

This clonotype was picked up many times. This chain joins TRBV4-1 and TRBJ1-2; 7 bases agree with TRBD1. Trimming at V came to 4 bases and at J to 2 bases, leaving 4 bases not matched to a gene. In germline, CDR1 is MGHRA, CDR2 YSYEKL. There are 14 residues in the CDR3. The CDR3 spells CASSPHRGNYGYTF. In DNA, the CDR3 is TGCGCCAGCAGCCCCCACAGGGGAAACTATGGCTACACCTTC.

Many counts were recorded for this clonotype. This chain uses TRBV7-8 with TRBJ1-2; D remains ambiguous. The CDR3 has 16 residues. Per the germline V gene, CDR1 is SGHVS and CDR2 is FQNEAQ. Deletions cut 1 base from V and 1 base from J, with 13 bases between. The CDR3 loop reads CASSLVEEVLNYGYTF. The CDR3 coding sequence is TGTGCCAGCAGCTTAGTAGAAGAGGTTCTTAACTATGGCTACACCTTC.